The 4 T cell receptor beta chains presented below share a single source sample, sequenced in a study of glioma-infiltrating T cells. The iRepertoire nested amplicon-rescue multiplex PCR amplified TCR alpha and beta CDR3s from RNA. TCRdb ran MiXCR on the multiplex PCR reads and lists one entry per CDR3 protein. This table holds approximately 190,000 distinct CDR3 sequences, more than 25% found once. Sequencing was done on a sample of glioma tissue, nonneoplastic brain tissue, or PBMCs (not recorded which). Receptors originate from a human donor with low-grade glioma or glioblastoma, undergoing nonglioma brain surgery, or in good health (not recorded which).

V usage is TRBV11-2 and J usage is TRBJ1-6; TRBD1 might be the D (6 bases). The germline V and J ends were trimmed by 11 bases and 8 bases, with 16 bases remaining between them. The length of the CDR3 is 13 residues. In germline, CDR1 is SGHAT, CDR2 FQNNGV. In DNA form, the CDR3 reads TGTGCCGGCTACAGGGACGGGGATTCACCCCTCCACTTT. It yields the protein CAGYRDGDSPLHF.

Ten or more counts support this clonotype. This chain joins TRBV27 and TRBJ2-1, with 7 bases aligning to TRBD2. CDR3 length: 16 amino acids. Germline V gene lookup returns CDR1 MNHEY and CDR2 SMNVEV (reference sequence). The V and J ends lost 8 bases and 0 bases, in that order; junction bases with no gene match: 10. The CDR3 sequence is CASRRGRTSSYNEQFF. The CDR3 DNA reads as TGTGCCAGCCGGCGGGGGAGAACAAGCTCCTACAATGAGCAGTTCTTC.

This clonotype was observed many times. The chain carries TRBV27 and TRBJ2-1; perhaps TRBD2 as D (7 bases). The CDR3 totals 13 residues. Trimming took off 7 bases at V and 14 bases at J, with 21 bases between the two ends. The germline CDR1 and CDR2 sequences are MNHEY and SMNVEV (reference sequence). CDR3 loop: CASTSVPLGGEFF. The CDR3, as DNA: TGTGCCAGCACCTCAGTCCCACTAGGGGGGGAGTTCTTC.

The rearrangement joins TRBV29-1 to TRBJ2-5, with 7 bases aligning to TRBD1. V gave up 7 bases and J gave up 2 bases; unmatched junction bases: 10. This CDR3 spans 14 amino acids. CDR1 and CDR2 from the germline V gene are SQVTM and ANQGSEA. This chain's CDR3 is CSASGDSDQETQYF. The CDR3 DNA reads TGCAGCGCTTCCGGGGACAGCGATCAAGAGACCCAGTACTTC. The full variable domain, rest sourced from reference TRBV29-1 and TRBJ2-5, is SAVISQKPSRDICQRGTSLTIQCQVDSQVTMMFWYRQQPGQSLTLIATANQGSEATYESGFVIDKFPISRPNLTFSTLTVSNMSPEDSSIYLCSASGDSDQETQYFGPGTRLLVL.